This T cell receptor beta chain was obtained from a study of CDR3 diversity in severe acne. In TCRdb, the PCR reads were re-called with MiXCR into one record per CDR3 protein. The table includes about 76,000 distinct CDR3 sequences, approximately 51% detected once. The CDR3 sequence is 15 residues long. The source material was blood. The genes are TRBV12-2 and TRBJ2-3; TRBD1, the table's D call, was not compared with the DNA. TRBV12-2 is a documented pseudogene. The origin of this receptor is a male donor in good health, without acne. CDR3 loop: CASRFRGARTDTQYF. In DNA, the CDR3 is TGTGCAAGTCGCTTCAGGGGGGCTCGCACAGATACGCAGTATTTT.